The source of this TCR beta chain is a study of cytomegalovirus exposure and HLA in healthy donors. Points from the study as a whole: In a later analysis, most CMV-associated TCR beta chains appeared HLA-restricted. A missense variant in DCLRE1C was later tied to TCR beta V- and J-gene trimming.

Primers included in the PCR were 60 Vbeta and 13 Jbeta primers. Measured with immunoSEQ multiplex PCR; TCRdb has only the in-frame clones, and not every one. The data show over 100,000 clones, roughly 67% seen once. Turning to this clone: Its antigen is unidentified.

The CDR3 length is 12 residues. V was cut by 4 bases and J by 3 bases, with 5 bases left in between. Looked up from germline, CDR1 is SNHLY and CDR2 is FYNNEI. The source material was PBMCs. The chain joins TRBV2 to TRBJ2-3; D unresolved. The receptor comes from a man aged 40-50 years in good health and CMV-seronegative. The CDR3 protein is CASSGQTDTQYF. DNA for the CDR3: TGTGCCAGCAGTGGACAAACAGATACGCAGTATTTT.